What follows are 17 T cell receptor beta chains derived from one specimen sequenced in a study of CD8 T cells in ankylosing spondylitis. Their antigens remain unidentified. General study points: About 8 highly homologous variants made up a TCR beta motif, and this motif appeared characteristic of ankylosing spondylitis blood.

From the 5' RACE reads, TCRdb called clonotypes with MiXCR, one entry per CDR3 protein. The data hold 450,000 to 550,000 distinct CDR3 sequences, with about 5.2% observed a single time. The sequencing input was blood, either unsorted or a sorted T cell fraction (not recorded which). These receptors were collected from a male donor with ankylosing spondylitis.

This clonotype was counted ten times or more. The CDR3 region has the DNA TGTGCCAGCAGCTTAGTTTCAGGGATCGGCACTGAAGCTTTCTTT. Translation gives CASSLVSGIGTEAFF. V is TRBV11-2 and J is TRBJ1-1; maybe TRBD1 (5 bases). Germline V lookup: CDR1 SGHAT, CDR2 FQNNGV. Trimming took off 1 base at V and 4 bases at J, with 13 bases between the two ends. This CDR3 has 15 residues. The full variable domain, in which reference TRBV11-2 and TRBJ1-1 provide the parts outside the CDR3, is EAGVAQSPRYKIIEKRQSVAFWCNPISGHATLYWYQQILGQGPKLLIQFQNNGVVDDSQLPKDRFSAERLKGVDSTLKIQPAKLEDSAVYLCASSLVSGIGTEAFFGQGTRLTVV.

This clonotype appeared many times. J is TRBJ2-7 and V is TRBV10-3, with 7 bases fitting TRBD2. The V segment lost 6 bases and the J segment 0 bases; nucleotides outside the gene matches: 14. The CDR3 extends over 17 amino acids. Germline V CDR1 and CDR2: ENHRY, SYGVKD. The CDR3 DNA is TGTGCCATCAGGGCTCCTAGCCCAGGGACTAACTCCTACGAGCAGTACTTC. Translation: CAIRAPSPGTNSYEQYF.

This clonotype was detected many times. The chain has TRBV20-1 and TRBJ2-5; the match to TRBD2 covers 10 bases. V lost 3 bases to trimming and J lost 0 bases; unmatched junction nucleotides: 1. Per the germline V gene, CDR1 is DFQATT and CDR2 is SNEGSKA (reference sequence). The CDR3 totals 14 residues. CDR3 DNA sequence: TGCAGTGCTAGTCTAGCGGGGGACCAAGAGACCCAGTACTTC. Translated, it gives CSASLAGDQETQYF.

The sample holds many counts of this clonotype. This chain joins TRBV7-2 and TRBJ2-6, with 7 positions matching TRBD1. Germline assignment: CDR1 SGHTA and CDR2 FQGNSA. V shed 1 base and J 0 bases; nucleotides not matched to a gene: 3. The CDR3 contains 17 residues. The CDR3 DNA reads TGTGCCAGCAGCTTAGGGACAGGCCTCTCTGGGGCCAACGTCCTGACTTTC. Its translation is CASSLGTGLSGANVLTF.

This clonotype occurred many times. The chain has TRBV12-3 or TRBV12-4 and TRBJ2-7, with TRBD2 identical over 10 bases. The J segment lost 7 bases and the V segment lost 6 bases, leaving 12 bases of the junction unmatched. This CDR3 comprises 15 residues. The CDR3 here is CASSLGASGSGEQYF. The DNA of the CDR3 is TGTGCCAGCAGCCTGGGGGCTAGCGGGAGTGGGGAGCAGTACTTC.

This clonotype was recorded many times. V is TRBV5-1 and J is TRBJ1-4; D unresolved. Between the trimmed V and J ends, which lost 0 bases and 1 base, there was a span of 4 bases. The CDR3 extends over 14 amino acids. Germline V lookup: CDR1 SGHRS, CDR2 YFSETQ. CDR3 residues: CASSLEGTNEKLFF. CDR3 nucleotides: TGCGCCAGCAGCTTGGAGGGAACTAATGAAAAACTGTTTTTT.

This clonotype was seen repeatedly, ten times or more. J is TRBJ2-3 and V is TRBV7-2; D not certain. Trimming shortened V by 0 bases and J by 0 bases, and 7 bases separated the two germline ends. CDR1 and CDR2 from the germline V gene are SGHTA and FQGNSA. CDR3 size: 15 residues. The CDR3 sequence is CASSLALPSTDTQYF. The DNA for the CDR3 is TGTGCCAGCAGCTTAGCGTTGCCTAGCACAGATACGCAGTATTTT.

The table lists this clonotype with many counts. This chain links TRBV20-1 with TRBJ1-5; D is perhaps TRBD1 (5 bases). Germline lookup yields CDR1 DFQATT and CDR2 SNEGSKA (reference sequence). This CDR3 comprises 15 residues. V lost 6 bases and J 1 base, leaving 16 bases between the germline ends. CDR3 region: CSATRGGASNQPQHF. The DNA for the CDR3 is TGCAGTGCAACACGGGGGGGTGCCAGCAATCAGCCCCAGCATTTT.

This clonotype was picked up many times. The gene calls are TRBV29-1 and TRBJ1-1; D gene unclear. Germline CDR1 and CDR2: SQVTM and ANQGSEA. The V gene lost 4 bases and the J gene lost 6 bases, with 15 bases spanning the gap. The CDR3 has 13 residues. This chain's CDR3 is CSVAPRGLSEAFF. Written as DNA, the CDR3 is TGCAGCGTTGCACCTCGCGGTCTGTCTGAAGCTTTCTTT. The full variable domain, completed using reference TRBV29-1 and TRBJ1-1, is SAVISQKPSRDICQRGTSLTIQCQVDSQVTMMFWYRQQPGQSLTLIATANQGSEATYESGFVIDKFPISRPNLTFSTLTVSNMSPEDSSIYLCSVAPRGLSEAFFGQGTRLTVV.

CDR3 sequence: CASSASYRGSYEQYF. The CDR3 nucleotides are TGTGCCAGCAGCGCCTCTTATAGGGGATCCTACGAGCAGTACTTC. The genes are TRBV7-9 and TRBJ2-7, with D maybe TRBD1 (5 bases). This CDR3 is built from 15 residues. CDR1 and CDR2 from the germline V gene are SEHNR and FQNEAQ (reference sequence). Between the trimmed V and J ends, which lost 5 bases and 1 base, there was a span of 15 bases. The variable domain in full, completed from reference TRBV7-9 and TRBJ2-7, reads DTGVSQNPRHKITKRGQNVTFRCDPISEHNRLYWYRQTLGQGPEFLTYFQNEAQLEKSRLLSDRFSAERPKGSFSTLEIQRTEQGDSAMYLCASSASYRGSYEQYFGPGTRLTVT.

This clonotype showed up many times. The chain is built from TRBV7-2 and TRBJ2-5; D is perhaps TRBD1 or TRBD2 (5 bases each). V was pared by 5 bases and J by 5 bases, with 18 bases between. Germline V CDR1 and CDR2: SGHTA, FQGNSA. This CDR3 region has 15 residues. The CDR3 loop is CASSNKGRPPETQYF. CDR3 sequence (DNA): TGTGCCAGCAGCAATAAGGGACGCCCGCCGGAGACCCAGTACTTC.

V gene TRBV28 combines with J gene TRBJ2-4, with D perhaps matching TRBD2 (5 bases). Trimming took 6 bases from V and 2 from J, leaving 17 bases between them. Germline CDR1 and CDR2: MDHEN and SYDVKM. The CDR3 covers 16 residues. CDR3 loop: CASRPGFRRTKNIQYF. CDR3 DNA sequence: TGTGCCAGCAGGCCGGGATTTCGAAGGACCAAAAACATTCAGTACTTC.

This clonotype was counted many times. The chain employs TRBV29-1 and TRBJ1-1; D uncertain. This CDR3 spans 13 amino acids. CDR1 SQVTM and CDR2 ANQGSEA come from the germline V gene. V was trimmed by 2 bases and J by 0 bases, leaving 7 bases between them. The CDR3 spells CSVERTVNTEAFF. The CDR3 DNA reads TGCAGCGTTGAAAGAACGGTGAACACTGAAGCTTTCTTT.

In its sample, this clonotype was seen many times. The rearrangement joins TRBV7-9 to TRBJ1-1; maybe TRBD1 (5 bases). The CDR3 contains 15 residues. V lost 5 bases, J lost 6 bases, and 19 bases lay in between. Germline V gene sequence: CDR1 SEHNR, CDR2 FQNEAQ (reference sequence). CDR3 DNA sequence: TGTGCCAGCAGCGCTGGGCTCTCCAGGGCCCCTGAAGCTTTCTTT. Translating it yields CASSAGLSRAPEAFF. Together with reference TRBV7-9 and TRBJ1-1, the CDR3 gives the full variable domain: DTGVSQNPRHKITKRGQNVTFRCDPISEHNRLYWYRQTLGQGPEFLTYFQNEAQLEKSRLLSDRFSAERPKGSFSTLEIQRTEQGDSAMYLCASSAGLSRAPEAFFGQGTRLTVV.

This clonotype was recorded at least ten times. The chain uses TRBV28 and TRBJ1-1; D not certain. This CDR3 is built from 16 residues. The V gene's germline CDR1 is MDHEN and CDR2 SYDVKM. V was clipped by 3 bases and J by 0 bases, with 14 bases between them. CDR3 sequence reads: CASSFFWTPMNTEAFF. The CDR3 coding sequence is TGTGCCAGCAGTTTCTTTTGGACTCCCATGAACACTGAAGCTTTCTTT.

There are many counts of this clonotype. The chain has TRBV4-1 and TRBJ1-2, with D uncertain. Per germline, CDR1 MGHRA and CDR2 YSYEKL. The CDR3 runs 13 residues. Trimming removed 9 bases at V and 8 bases at J, with 19 bases between. This chain's CDR3 is CASARWEFGGYTF. CDR3 nucleotide sequence: TGCGCCAGTGCAAGGTGGGAGTTTGGCGGCTACACCTTC.

This clonotype was counted ten times or more. The J gene is TRBJ2-1, the V gene TRBV29-1; D might be TRBD2 (6 bases). The V end was cut by 8 bases, the J end by 3 bases, with 23 bases between. Germline lookup yields CDR1 SQVTM and CDR2 ANQGSEA. CDR3 length: 16 amino acids. The CDR3 loop is CSSKKGRGRDYNEQFF. Here the CDR3 DNA reads TGCAGCTCGAAAAAAGGGCGCGGGCGGGACTACAATGAGCAGTTCTTC.